This T cell receptor (beta chain) was recovered during a study of T cell responses to AZD1222 COVID-19 vaccine. CDR3 length: 15 residues. Trimming took 0 bases from V and 7 from J; bases not matched to a gene: 5. Germline assignment: CDR1 SGHAT and CDR2 FQNNGV. With regard to this clone: Its target is not known.

Broader study findings: Donors, mostly white British, included more females; clonal diversity was possibly underestimated.

TCRdb's copy holds only in-frame clones and misses some; the assay was immunoSEQ multiplex PCR. The table has around 120,000 clones, 85% to 95% seen once; the top ten hold 2.5% to 3.5%. The TCR originated in an adult in good health. V is TRBV11-2 and J is TRBJ2-1, with 8 positions matching TRBD2. Sequenced material: peripheral blood, taken on day 0 of AZD1222 vaccination. CDR3 in amino acids: CASSLDSGVVNEQFF. DNA for the CDR3: TGTGCCAGCAGCTTAGATAGCGGGGTAGTTAATGAGCAGTTCTTC.